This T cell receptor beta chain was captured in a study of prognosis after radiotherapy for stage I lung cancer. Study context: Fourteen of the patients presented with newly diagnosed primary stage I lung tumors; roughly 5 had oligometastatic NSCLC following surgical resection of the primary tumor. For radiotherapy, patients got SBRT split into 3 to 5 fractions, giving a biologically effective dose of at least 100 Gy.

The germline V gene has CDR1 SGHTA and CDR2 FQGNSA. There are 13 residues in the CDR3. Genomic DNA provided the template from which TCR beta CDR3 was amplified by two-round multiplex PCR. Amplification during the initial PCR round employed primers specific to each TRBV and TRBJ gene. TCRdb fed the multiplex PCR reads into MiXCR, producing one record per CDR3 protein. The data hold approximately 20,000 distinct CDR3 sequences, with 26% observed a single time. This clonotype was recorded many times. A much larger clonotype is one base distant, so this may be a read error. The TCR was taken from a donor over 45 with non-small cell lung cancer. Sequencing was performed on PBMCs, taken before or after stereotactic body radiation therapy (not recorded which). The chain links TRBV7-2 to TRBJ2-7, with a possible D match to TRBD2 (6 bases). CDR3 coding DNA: TGTGCCAGCAGCTTTCGGCGGGGAGACGAGCAGCACTTC. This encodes CASSFRRGDEQHF. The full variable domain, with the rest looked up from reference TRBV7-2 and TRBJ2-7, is GAGVSQSPSNKVTEKGKDVELRCDPISGHTALYWYRQSLGQGLEFLIYFQGNSAPDKSGLPSDRFSAERTGGSVSTLTIQRTQQEDSAVYLCASSFRRGDEQHFGPGTRLTVT.